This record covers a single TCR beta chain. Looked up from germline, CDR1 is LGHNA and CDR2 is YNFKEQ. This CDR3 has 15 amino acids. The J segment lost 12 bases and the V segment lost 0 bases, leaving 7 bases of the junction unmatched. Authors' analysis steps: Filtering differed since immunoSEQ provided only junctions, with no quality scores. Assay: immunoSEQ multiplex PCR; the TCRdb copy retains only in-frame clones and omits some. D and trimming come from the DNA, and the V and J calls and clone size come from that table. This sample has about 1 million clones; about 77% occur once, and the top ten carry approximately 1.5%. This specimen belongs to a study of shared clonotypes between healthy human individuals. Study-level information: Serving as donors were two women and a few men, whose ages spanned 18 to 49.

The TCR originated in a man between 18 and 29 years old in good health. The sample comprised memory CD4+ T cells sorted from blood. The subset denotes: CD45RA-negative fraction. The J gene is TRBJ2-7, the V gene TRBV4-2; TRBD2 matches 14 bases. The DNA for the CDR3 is TGTGCCAGCAGCCAAGATTGGACTAGCGGGGGGATTGGGTACTTC. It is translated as CASSQDWTSGGIGYF.